Detailed here is one T cell receptor (beta chain). This sample is drawn from a study of CD8 T cells in Susac syndrome. With random hexamers, 0.5 to 1 ug RNA was reverse transcribed. The TCR beta CDR3 was amplified by immunoSEQ multiplex PCR across 54 Vbeta, 13 Jbeta. TCRdb itself ran the immunoSEQ multiplex PCR reads through MiXCR, one entry per CDR3 protein. The table records roughly 150,000 distinct CDR3 sequences, 95% of them present only once. V lost 2 bases to trimming and J lost 1 base, with 11 bases between them. The CDR3 loop spans 16 amino acids. The V gene's germline CDR1 is MNHEY and CDR2 SVGAGI. CD8+ and CD4+ T cells were negatively isolated; TEMRA cells were FACS-enriched.

The chain recombines TRBV6-5 with TRBJ2-2, with D possibly matching TRBD1 (5 bases). Material for sequencing was CD8+ T cells from PBMCs. This sequence was found in a human donor with Susac syndrome. CDR3 coding DNA: TGTGCCAGCAGTTACAAAGGACAACTGAACACCGGGGAGCTGTTTTTT. Translation: CASSYKGQLNTGELFF.